One and the same sample provided the 15 T cell receptor beta chains below, sequenced in a study of a mutant IDH1 vaccine in newly diagnosed glioma. Sequencing used immunoSEQ multiplex PCR; TCRdb keeps in-frame clones, though not all of them. The repertoire has about 55,000 clones, 80% of them found once; the top ten carry under 8%. Time point described: week 23, last vaccination. All doses held 300 ug of mutant IDH1 20-mer peptide, with topical imiquimod. No cognate antigen is known for these TCRs. Specimen: PBMCs, collected from a glioma patient whose treatment included an IDH1 peptide vaccine. These receptor sequences come from a man aged 40-50 years with glioma.

The V call is TRBV5-1, the J call TRBJ2-1; possibly TRBD1 or TRBD2 for D (5 bases each). The germline V gene has CDR1 SGHRS and CDR2 YFSETQ. Between the trimmed V and J ends, which lost 4 bases and 6 bases, there was a span of 20 bases. CDR3 length: 16 amino acids. This CDR3 reads CASSPPRDPRSNEQFF. Here the CDR3 DNA reads TGCGCCAGCAGCCCACCCCGGGACCCCCGGAGCAATGAGCAGTTCTTC.

This clone was seen only a few times. This chain connects TRBV29-1 to TRBJ2-5; the D is unclear. This CDR3 has 13 residues. CDR1 is SQVTM and CDR2 is ANQGSEA in the germline V gene. V was shortened by 3 bases and J by 0 bases, with 8 bases between the two germline ends. CDR3 loop: CSVDSANQETQYF. The CDR3 DNA reads as TGCAGCGTTGATTCAGCTAACCAAGAGACCCAGTACTTC.

The table lists this clone with a count of one. The genes are TRBV5-4 and TRBJ2-5; no clear D gene. Trimming removed 7 bases at V and 2 bases at J, with 9 bases between. The CDR3 runs to 12 residues. The germline V gene has CDR1 SGHNT and CDR2 YYREEE (reference sequence). DNA for the CDR3: TGTGCCAGCGGGCGGAAGCAAGAGACCCAGTACTTC. Its translation: CASGRKQETQYF.

V and J are TRBV13 and TRBJ1-4; D possibly corresponds to TRBD1 (5 bases). CDR3 size: 12 residues. The V end lost 5 bases, the J end lost 7 bases, and 8 bases lay between the germline ends. CDR1 is PRHDT and CDR2 is FYEKMQ in the germline V gene (reference sequence). CDR3 loop: CASSAGSEKLFF. The CDR3 bases are TGTGCCAGCAGCGCAGGGAGTGAAAAACTGTTTTTT.

The chain recombines TRBV7-9 with TRBJ1-5, with unresolved D. V was shortened by 5 bases and J by 0 bases, with 5 bases between the two germline ends. The germline V gene has CDR1 SEHNR and CDR2 FQNEAQ (reference sequence). The length of the CDR3 is 13 residues. The CDR3 is CASSPYSNQPQHF. Here the CDR3 DNA reads TGTGCCAGCAGCCCATATAGCAATCAGCCCCAGCATTTT.

The gene calls are TRBV7-2 and TRBJ2-5; 12 bases match TRBD2. The CDR3 runs to 15 residues. J was trimmed by 5 bases and V by 4 bases; bases with no gene match: 5. From germline, CDR1 is SGHTA and CDR2 FQGNSA. CDR3: CASSSTSGGWETQYF. CDR3 bases: TGTGCCAGCAGCTCGACTAGCGGGGGTTGGGAGACCCAGTACTTC. The full variable domain, rest sourced from reference TRBV7-2 and TRBJ2-5, is GAGVSQSPSNKVTEKGKDVELRCDPISGHTALYWYRQSLGQGLEFLIYFQGNSAPDKSGLPSDRFSAERTGGSVSTLTIQRTQQEDSAVYLCASSSTSGGWETQYFGPGTRLLVL.

The chain is built from TRBV5-4 and TRBJ2-5, with TRBD2 identical over 12 bases. This CDR3 comprises 16 residues. V dropped 3 bases and J dropped 1; count of bases not matched to a gene: 4. Germline CDR1 reads SGHNT; CDR2 reads YYREEE (reference sequence). CDR3 in amino acids: CASSSPSGGAQETQYF. In DNA, the CDR3 is TGTGCCAGCAGCTCCCCTAGCGGGGGGGCCCAAGAGACCCAGTACTTC.

This clone was recorded once. The germline gene is not matched at one end of the junction; a read error may be the cause. The V gene is TRBV10-2, the J gene TRBJ2-5; no firm D call. The CDR3 consists of 12 residues. Germline V gives CDR1 WSHSY, CDR2 SAAADI. CDR3 in amino acids: CASSPPDGPLNF. For the CDR3, the DNA is TGCGCCAGCAGCCCTCCCGACGGCCCTTTAAACTTC.

This sequence joins TRBV18 and TRBJ2-7; TRBD1 agrees at 7 bases. CDR3 length: 13 residues. J was trimmed by 1 base and V by 5 bases; bases with no gene match: 2. Per germline, CDR1 KGHSH and CDR2 LQKENI. CDR3 DNA sequence: TGTGCCAGCTCAAAGGGACAGTCCTACGAGCAGTACTTC. It is translated as CASSKGQSYEQYF. Supplemented by reference TRBV18 and TRBJ2-7, the full variable domain reads NAGVMQNPRHLVRRRGQEARLRCSPMKGHSHVYWYRQLPEEGLKFMVYLQKENIIDESGMPKERFSAEFPKEGPSILRIQQVVRGDSAAYFCASSKGQSYEQYFGPGTRLTVT.

This clone has just one count. The chain joins TRBV19 to TRBJ1-6; D possibly corresponds to TRBD1 (6 bases). The CDR3 is 16 amino acids. Trimming took 3 bases from V and 1 from J, leaving 10 bases between them. In germline, CDR1 is LNHDA, CDR2 SQIVND (reference sequence). CDR3 amino acids: CASSMAGASYNSPLHF. CDR3 bases: TGTGCCAGTAGTATGGCGGGGGCGTCCTATAATTCACCCCTCCACTTT.

The chain carries TRBV10-2 and TRBJ1-2; D is unresolved. The V gene's germline CDR1 is WSHSY and CDR2 SAAADI. The CDR3 is 13 residues long. The V gene lost 5 bases and the J gene lost 2 bases, with 9 bases spanning the gap. The CDR3 reads CASSPDGNYGYTF. CDR3 bases: TGCGCCAGCAGTCCCGACGGAAACTATGGCTACACCTTC.

The chain uses TRBV5-1 and TRBJ2-2; 8 bases fit TRBD1. Trimming cost V 2 bases and J 4 bases; bases outside gene matches: 10. The CDR3 extends over 17 amino acids. Germline V gene data show CDR1 as SGHRS and CDR2 as YFSETQ. CDR3 coding DNA: TGCGCCAGCAGCTTTCCCCCGGACAGGGCCTTCACCGGGGAGCTGTTTTTT. Protein product: CASSFPPDRAFTGELFF.

This clone was observed a few times. The chain is built from TRBV2 and TRBJ1-1; D call uncertain. V was pared by 3 bases and J by 0 bases, with 2 bases between. Germline V gene sequence: CDR1 SNHLY, CDR2 FYNNEI. This CDR3 has 12 residues. The CDR3 spells CASSEMNTEAFF. The CDR3 nucleotides are TGTGCCAGCAGTGAGATGAACACTGAAGCTTTCTTT.

The rearrangement joins TRBV5-1 to TRBJ2-5, with D perhaps given as TRBD1 or TRBD2 (5 bases each). The CDR3 length is 16 residues. Germline loops: CDR1 SGHRS, CDR2 YFSETQ. V lost 4 bases and J lost 4, with 20 bases in between. The CDR3 sequence is CASSVRPTGRPETQYF. As DNA, the CDR3 is TGCGCCAGCAGCGTTCGACCAACGGGACGCCCAGAGACCCAGTACTTC.

Only a few counts were recorded for this clone. Here the CDR3 DNA reads TGTGCCAGCAGCCTACCGGACAGGGAAGCTTTCTTT. Protein product: CASSLPDREAFF. The V and J genes are TRBV5-6 and TRBJ1-1; 7 bases match TRBD1. The CDR3 contains 12 residues. CDR1 and CDR2 (germline): SGHDT, YYEEEE. V gave up 4 bases and J gave up 8 bases; unmatched junction bases: 5.